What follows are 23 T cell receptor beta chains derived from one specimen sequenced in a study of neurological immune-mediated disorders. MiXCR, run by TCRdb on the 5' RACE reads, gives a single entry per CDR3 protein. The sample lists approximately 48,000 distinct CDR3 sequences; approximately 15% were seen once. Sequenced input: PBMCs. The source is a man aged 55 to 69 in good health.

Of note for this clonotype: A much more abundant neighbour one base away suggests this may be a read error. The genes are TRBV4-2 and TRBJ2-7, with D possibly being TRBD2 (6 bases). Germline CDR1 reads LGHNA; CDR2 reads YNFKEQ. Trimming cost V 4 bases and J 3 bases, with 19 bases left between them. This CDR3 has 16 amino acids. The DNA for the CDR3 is TGTGCCAGCAGCCGCTGGGGAGGACAACAGCACTACGAGCAGTACTTC. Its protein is CASSRWGGQQHYEQYF.

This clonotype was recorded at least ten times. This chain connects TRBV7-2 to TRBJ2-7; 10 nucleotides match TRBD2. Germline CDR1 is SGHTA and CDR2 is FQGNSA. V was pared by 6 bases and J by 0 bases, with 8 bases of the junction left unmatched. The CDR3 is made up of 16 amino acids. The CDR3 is CASSQGLAARSYEQYF. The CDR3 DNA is TGTGCCAGCAGTCAAGGACTAGCGGCCCGCTCCTACGAGCAGTACTTC.

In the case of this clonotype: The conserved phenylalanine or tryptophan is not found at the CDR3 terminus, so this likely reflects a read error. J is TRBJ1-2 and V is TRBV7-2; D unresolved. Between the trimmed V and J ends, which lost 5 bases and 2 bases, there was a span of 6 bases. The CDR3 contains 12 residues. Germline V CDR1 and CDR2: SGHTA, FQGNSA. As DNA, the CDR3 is TGTGCCAGCAGCGGAAGAAACTATGGCTACACCCTC. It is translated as CASSGRNYGYTL.

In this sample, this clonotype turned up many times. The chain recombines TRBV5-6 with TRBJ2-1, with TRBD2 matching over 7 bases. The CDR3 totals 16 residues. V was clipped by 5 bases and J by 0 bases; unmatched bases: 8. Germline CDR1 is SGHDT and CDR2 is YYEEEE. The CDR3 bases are TGTGCCAGCAGATCGGGACTACCCGCCTCCTACAATGAGCAGTTCTTC. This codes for CASRSGLPASYNEQFF.

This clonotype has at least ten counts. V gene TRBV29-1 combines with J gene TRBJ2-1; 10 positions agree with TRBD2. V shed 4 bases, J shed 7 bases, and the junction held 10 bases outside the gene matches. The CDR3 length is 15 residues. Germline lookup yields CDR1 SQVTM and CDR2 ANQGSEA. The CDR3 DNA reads TGCAGCGTTGGGGCTAGCGGGAGTATTAGAAATGAGCAGTTCTTC. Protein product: CSVGASGSIRNEQFF.

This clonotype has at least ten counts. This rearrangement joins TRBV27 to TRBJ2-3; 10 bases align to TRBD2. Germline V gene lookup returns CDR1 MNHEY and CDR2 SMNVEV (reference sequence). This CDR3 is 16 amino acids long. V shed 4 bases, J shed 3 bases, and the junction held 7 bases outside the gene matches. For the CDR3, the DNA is TGTGCCAGCAGTTCCCGGACTAGCGGCTTGACAGATACGCAGTATTTT. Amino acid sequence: CASSSRTSGLTDTQYF.

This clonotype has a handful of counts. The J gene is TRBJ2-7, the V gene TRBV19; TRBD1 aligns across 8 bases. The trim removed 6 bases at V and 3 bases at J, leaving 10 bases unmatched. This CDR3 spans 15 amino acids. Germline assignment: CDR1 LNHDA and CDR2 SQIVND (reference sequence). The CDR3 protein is CASSTTGGRFYEQYF. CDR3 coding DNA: TGTGCCAGTAGCACTACAGGGGGAAGATTCTACGAGCAGTACTTC. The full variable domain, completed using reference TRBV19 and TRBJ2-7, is DGGITQSPKYLFRKEGQNVTLSCEQNLNHDAMYWYRQDPGQGLRLIYYSQIVNDFQKGDIAEGYSVSREKKESFPLTVTSAQKNPTAFYLCASSTTGGRFYEQYFGPGTRLTVT.

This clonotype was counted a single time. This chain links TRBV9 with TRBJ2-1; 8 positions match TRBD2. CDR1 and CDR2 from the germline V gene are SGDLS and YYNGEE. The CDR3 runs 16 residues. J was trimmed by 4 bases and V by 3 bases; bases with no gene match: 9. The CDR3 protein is CASSAAVAGFYNEQFF. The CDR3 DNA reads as TGTGCCAGCAGCGCTGCAGTAGCGGGGTTTTACAATGAGCAGTTCTTC. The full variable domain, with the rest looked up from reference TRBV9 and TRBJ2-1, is DSGVTQTPKHLITATGQRVTLRCSPRSGDLSVYWYQQSLDQGLQFLIQYYNGEERAKGNILERFSAQQFPDLHSELNLSSLELGDSALYFCASSAAVAGFYNEQFFGPGTRLTVL.

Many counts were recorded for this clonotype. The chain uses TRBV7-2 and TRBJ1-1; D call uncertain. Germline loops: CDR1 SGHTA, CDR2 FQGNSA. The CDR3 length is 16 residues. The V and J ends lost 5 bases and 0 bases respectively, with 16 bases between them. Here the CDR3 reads CASSPRTATLNTEAFF. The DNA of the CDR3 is TGTGCCAGCAGCCCCCGGACCGCAACGCTGAACACTGAAGCTTTCTTT.

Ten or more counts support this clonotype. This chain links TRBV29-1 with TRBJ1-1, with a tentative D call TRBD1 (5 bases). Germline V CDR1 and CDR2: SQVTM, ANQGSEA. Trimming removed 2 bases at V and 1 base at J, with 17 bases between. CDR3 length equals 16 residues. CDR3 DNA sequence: TGCAGCGTTGAATTGGGTCAGGGCAGGGAGAACACTGAAGCTTTCTTT. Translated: CSVELGQGRENTEAFF. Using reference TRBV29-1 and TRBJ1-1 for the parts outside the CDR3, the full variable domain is SAVISQKPSRDICQRGTSLTIQCQVDSQVTMMFWYRQQPGQSLTLIATANQGSEATYESGFVIDKFPISRPNLTFSTLTVSNMSPEDSSIYLCSVELGQGRENTEAFFGQGTRLTVV.

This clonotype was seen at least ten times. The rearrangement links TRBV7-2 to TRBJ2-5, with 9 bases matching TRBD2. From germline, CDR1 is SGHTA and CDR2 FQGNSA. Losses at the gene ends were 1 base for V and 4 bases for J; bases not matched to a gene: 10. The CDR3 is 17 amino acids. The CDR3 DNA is TGTGCCAGCAGCTTAGGGTATGCGGGAGGGCCATCAGAGACCCAGTACTTC. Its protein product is CASSLGYAGGPSETQYF.

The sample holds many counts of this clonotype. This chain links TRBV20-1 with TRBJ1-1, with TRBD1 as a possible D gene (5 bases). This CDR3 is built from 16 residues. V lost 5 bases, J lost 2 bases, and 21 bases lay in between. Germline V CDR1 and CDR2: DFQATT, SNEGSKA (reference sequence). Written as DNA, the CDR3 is TGCAGTGCTGCCTCCGTCTTTGGGGGAAGTAACACTGAAGCTTTCTTT. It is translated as CSAASVFGGSNTEAFF.

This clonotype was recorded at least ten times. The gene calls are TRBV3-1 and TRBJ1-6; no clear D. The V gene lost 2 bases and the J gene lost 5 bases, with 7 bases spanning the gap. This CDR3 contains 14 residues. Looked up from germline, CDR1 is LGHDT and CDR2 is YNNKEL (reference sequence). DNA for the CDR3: TGTGCCAGCAGCCAAAGGCAGGATAATTCACCCCTCCACTTT. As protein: CASSQRQDNSPLHF.

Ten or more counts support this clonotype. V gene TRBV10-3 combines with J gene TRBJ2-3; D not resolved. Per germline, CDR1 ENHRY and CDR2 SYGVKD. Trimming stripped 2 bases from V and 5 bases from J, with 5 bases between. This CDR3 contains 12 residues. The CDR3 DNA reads TGTGCCATCAGTGAGCCGGGAGATACGCAGTATTTT. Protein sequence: CAISEPGDTQYF.

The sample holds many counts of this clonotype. The CDR3 sequence is CASSPRTGLSYEQYF. For the CDR3, the DNA is TGTGCCAGCAGCCCTAGGACAGGGCTCTCCTACGAGCAGTACTTC. The rearrangement uses TRBV14 and TRBJ2-7; 8 bases fit TRBD1. The length of the CDR3 is 15 residues. Per germline, CDR1 SGHDN and CDR2 FVKESK. V lost 4 bases, J lost 0 bases, and 5 bases stayed unmatched.

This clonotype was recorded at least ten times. The DNA for the CDR3 is TGTGCCAGCAGCCAAATTGGTCCCGGGACAAAAGAGGGAACTGGAAACACCATATATTTT. Amino acids: CASSQIGPGTKEGTGNTIYF. The V and J genes are TRBV21-1 and TRBJ1-3; TRBD1, the D gene given by the table, was not confirmed from the DNA. TRBV21-1 is a pseudogene. The length of the CDR3 is 20 residues.

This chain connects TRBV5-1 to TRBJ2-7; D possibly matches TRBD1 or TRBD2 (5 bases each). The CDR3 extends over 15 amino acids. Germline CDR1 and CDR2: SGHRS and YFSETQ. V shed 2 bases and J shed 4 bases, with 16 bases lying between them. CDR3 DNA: TGCGCCAGCAGCTTTGAGACACCGGGACGGTACGAGCAGTACTTC. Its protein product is CASSFETPGRYEQYF. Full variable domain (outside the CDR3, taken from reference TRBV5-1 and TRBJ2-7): KAGVTQTPRYLIKTRGQQVTLSCSPISGHRSVSWYQQTPGQGLQFLFEYFSETQRNKGNFPGRFSGRQFSNSRSEMNVSTLELGDSALYLCASSFETPGRYEQYFGPGTRLTVT.

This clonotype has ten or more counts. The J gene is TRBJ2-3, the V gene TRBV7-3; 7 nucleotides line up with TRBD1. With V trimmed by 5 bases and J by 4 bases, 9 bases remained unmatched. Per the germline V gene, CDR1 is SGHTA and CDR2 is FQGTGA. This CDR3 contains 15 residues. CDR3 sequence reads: CASSPSRGHPDTQYF. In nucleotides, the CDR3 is TGTGCCAGCAGCCCCTCGAGGGGGCATCCAGATACGCAGTATTTT.

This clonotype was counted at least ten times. DNA of the CDR3: TGCGCCAGCAGCCGAGGCGGGGTAGGTGATTGGGATGAGCAGTTCTTC. Its translation: CASSRGGVGDWDEQFF. V usage is TRBV5-1 and J usage is TRBJ2-1; D possibly corresponds to TRBD2 (6 bases). Trimming cost V 4 bases and J 8 bases, with 22 bases left between them. From germline, CDR1 is SGHRS and CDR2 YFSETQ. The CDR3 has 16 residues.

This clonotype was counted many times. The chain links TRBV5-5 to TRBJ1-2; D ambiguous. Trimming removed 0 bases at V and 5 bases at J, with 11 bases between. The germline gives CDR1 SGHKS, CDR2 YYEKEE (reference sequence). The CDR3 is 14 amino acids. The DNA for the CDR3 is TGTGCCAGCAGCTTGGATGGATCCGGGTATGGCTACACCTTC. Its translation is CASSLDGSGYGYTF.

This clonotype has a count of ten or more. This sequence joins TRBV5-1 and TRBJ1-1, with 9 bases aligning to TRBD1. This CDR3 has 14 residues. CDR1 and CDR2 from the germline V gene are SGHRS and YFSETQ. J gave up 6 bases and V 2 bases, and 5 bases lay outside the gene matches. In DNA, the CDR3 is TGCGCCAGCAGCTTACCGGGACAGGGTCCTGAAGCTTTCTTT. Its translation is CASSLPGQGPEAFF.

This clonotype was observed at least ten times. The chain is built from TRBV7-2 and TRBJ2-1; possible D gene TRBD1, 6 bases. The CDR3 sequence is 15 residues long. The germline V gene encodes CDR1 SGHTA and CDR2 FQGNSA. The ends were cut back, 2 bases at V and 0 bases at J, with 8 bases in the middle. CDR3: CASSLRTASYNEQFF. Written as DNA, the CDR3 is TGTGCCAGCAGCTTACGGACAGCCTCCTACAATGAGCAGTTCTTC.

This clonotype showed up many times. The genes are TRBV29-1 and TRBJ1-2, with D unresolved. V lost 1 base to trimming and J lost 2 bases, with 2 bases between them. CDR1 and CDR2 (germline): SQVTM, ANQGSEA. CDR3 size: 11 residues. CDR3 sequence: CSVEGNYGYTF. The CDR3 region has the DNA TGCAGCGTTGAAGGGAACTATGGCTACACCTTC.